A selection of T cell receptor beta chains follows, all from one sample in a study of blood T cell repertoires in COVID-19. TCRdb keeps only in-frame clones here, not all; method: immunoSEQ multiplex PCR. Found here are hundreds of thousands of clones, about 80% of them singletons; the top ten hold 1.9%. Material for sequencing was peripheral blood. The source is a woman of 80 years or more with acute or convalescent COVID-19. CDR3s include the opening cysteine and the closing phenylalanine or tryptophan. D genes are given only for firm matches. Where a row states a size, it is once, few, many or the class of an expanded clone; other rows omit it.

>TRBD1|.|TRBJ2-7|TRBV13
CASRSRDRTYEQYF
TGTGCCAGCAGATCCCGGGACAGGACCTACGAGCAGTACTTC
>TRBD1|.|TRBJ2-4|TRBV2
CASRPRDRGAKNIQYF
TGTGCCAGCAGACCCAGGGACAGGGGGGCCAAAAACATTCAGTACTTC
>.|.|TRBJ2-3|TRBV11-3
CASSTGTDTQYF
TGTGCCAGCAGCACAGGGACAGATACGCAGTATTTT
>TRBD1|.|TRBJ2-7|TRBV4-2
CASSQRGQGRGEQYF
TGTGCCAGCAGCCAACGGGGACAGGGACGGGGAGAGCAGTACTTC
>TRBD1|.|TRBJ2-7|TRBV23-1
CASSQLPDRGLLHEQYF
TGCGCCAGCAGTCAATTGCCTGACAGGGGACTTCTACACGAGCAGTACTTC
>TRBD1|.|TRBJ2-6|TRBV28
CASSTRQGASFTGANVLTF
TGTGCCAGCAGTACTCGACAGGGGGCGAGCTTTACTGGGGCCAACGTCCTGACTTTC
>.|.|TRBJ1-3|TRBV4-3
CASSQDRQGNTIYF
TGCGCCAGCAGCCAAGATCGGCAGGGTAACACCATATATTTT
>TRBD1|.|TRBJ1-2|TRBV5-1
CASSLGDSYGYTF
TGCGCCAGCAGCTTGGGGGACAGCTATGGCTACACCTTC
>TRBD1|.|TRBJ1-3|TRBV5-6
CASSLAPTGKVNTIYF
TGTGCCAGCAGCTTGGCCCCGACAGGGAAGGTCAACACCATATATTTT
>.|.|TRBJ1-4|TRBV6-5
CASRRLATNEKLFF
TGTGCCAGCAGGAGACTTGCAACTAATGAAAAACTGTTTTTT
>.|once|TRBJ2-7|TRBV5-5
CASSLQGSYEQYF
TGTGCCAGCAGTTTGCAGGGCTCCTACGAGCAGTACTTC
>.|.|TRBJ1-2|TRBV20-1
CSASSPGQQNYGYTF
TGCAGTGCTAGTTCCCCGGGACAACAGAACTATGGCTACACCTTC
>.|.|TRBJ2-7|TRBV6-2/TRBV6-3
CASSYPLGREETYEQYF
TGTGCCAGCAGTTACCCACTAGGGCGCGAGGAGACCTACGAGCAGTACTTC
>.|.|TRBJ1-1|TRBV11-3
CASSFRVNTEAFF
TGTGCCAGCAGCTTCAGGGTGAACACTGAAGCTTTCTTT
>.|.|TRBJ1-5|TRBV27
CASSSPGGNQPQHF
TGTGCCAGCAGTTCCCCGGGAGGGAATCAGCCCCAGCATTTT
>.|.|TRBJ2-2|TRBV5-5
CASSLVAGLTGELFF
TGTGCCAGCAGCTTGGTTGCAGGGTTAACCGGGGAGCTGTTTTTT
>TRBD1|few|TRBJ1-2|TRBV3-1/TRBV3-2
CASSARYRGSYGYTF
TGTGCCAGCAGCGCTCGATACAGGGGTAGCTATGGCTACACCTTC
>TRBD2|.|TRBJ2-7|TRBV30
CAWRGTSVSYEQYF
TGTGCCTGGAGAGGGACTAGCGTCTCCTACGAGCAGTACTTC
>.|.|TRBJ2-1|TRBV5-6
CASSPDWSNEQFF
TGTGCCAGCAGTCCGGACTGGTCCAATGAGCAGTTCTTC
>.|.|TRBJ2-1|TRBV27
CASRQDSYNEQFF
TGTGCCAGCCGCCAAGACTCGTACAATGAGCAGTTCTTC
>TRBD1|.|TRBJ1-2|TRBV2
CASSDRGQGATYGYTF
TGTGCCAGCAGCGACAGAGGACAGGGGGCTACCTATGGCTACACCTTC
>.|.|TRBJ2-1|TRBV27
CASRDRYNEQFF
TGTGCCAGCAGAGACAGATACAATGAGCAGTTCTTC
>TRBD1|.|TRBJ2-2|TRBV14
CASSLRQGNTGELFF
TGTGCCAGCAGCCTAAGACAGGGGAACACCGGGGAGCTGTTTTTT
>.|.|TRBJ2-5|TRBV6-2/TRBV6-3
CASSYVYSETQYF
TGTGCCAGCAGTTACGTTTATTCAGAGACCCAGTACTTC
>TRBD2|.|TRBJ2-3|TRBV7-3
CASSSGLAPSDTQYF
TGTGCCAGCAGTTCGGGACTAGCCCCGTCGGATACGCAGTATTTT
>TRBD2|few|TRBJ2-1|TRBV5-5
CASSYPSGGAGEQFF
TGTGCCAGCAGTTACCCTAGCGGGGGGGCCGGTGAGCAGTTCTTC
>TRBD1|.|TRBJ1-5|TRBV7-2
CASSSGGGNQPQHF
TGTGCCAGCAGCTCAGGGGGCGGCAATCAGCCCCAGCATTTT
>.|.|TRBJ2-4|TRBV19
CASSIDGSGIGAKNIQYF
TGTGCCAGTAGTATAGATGGGAGTGGAATCGGGGCCAAAAACATTCAGTACTTC
>.|few|TRBJ1-1|TRBV19
CASSTSGGFRREAFF
TGTGCCAGTAGTACCAGCGGGGGGTTTAGACGTGAAGCTTTCTTT
>TRBD1|.|TRBJ2-7|TRBV6-2/TRBV6-3
CASSSAGQGSYEQYF
TGTGCCAGCAGTTCCGCGGGACAGGGGTCCTACGAGCAGTACTTC
>TRBD1|once|TRBJ2-5|TRBV20-1
CSGDRVETQYF
TGCAGTGGGGACAGAGTGGAGACCCAGTACTTC
>TRBD1|few|TRBJ2-7|TRBV7-9
CASSLGTGWIEQYF
TGTGCCAGCAGCTTAGGGACAGGGTGGATCGAGCAGTACTTC
>TRBD2|once|TRBJ2-2|TRBV27
CASSFHRGLISGGKYGGELFF
TGTGCCAGCAGTTTCCACCGCGGACTGATTAGCGGGGGGAAGTACGGCGGGGAGCTGTTTTTT
>TRBD2|.|TRBJ2-7|TRBV6-6
CASGGVTYEQYF
TGTGCCAGCGGGGGGGTGACCTACGAGCAGTACTTC
>TRBD1|.|TRBJ2-6|TRBV4-3
CASSQMGQSGANVLTF
TGCGCCAGCAGCCAGATGGGACAGTCAGGGGCCAACGTCCTGACTTTC
>.|.|TRBJ2-5|TRBV6-5
CASAKVGGLQETQYF
TGTGCCAGCGCCAAAGTTGGGGGCCTTCAAGAGACCCAGTACTTC
>.|.|TRBJ1-1|TRBV7-3
CASSSARGTEAFF
TGTGCCAGCAGCTCCGCGAGGGGGACTGAAGCTTTCTTT
>.|.|TRBJ2-2|TRBV28
CASSLPGTPGELFF
TGTGCCAGCAGTTTACCAGGAACGCCCGGGGAGCTGTTTTTT
>.|.|TRBJ1-1|TRBV6-5
CASSYGTGGRTEAFF
TGTGCCAGCAGTTACGGGACGGGGGGGAGGACTGAAGCTTTCTTT
>.|.|TRBJ1-2|TRBV23-1
CATKGWDTIEVPNYGYTF
TGCGCCACCAAAGGGTGGGACACCATTGAGGTACCTAACTATGGCTACACCTTC
>.|.|TRBJ2-5|TRBV3-1/TRBV3-2
CASSPLRSGGETQYF
TGTGCCAGCAGCCCCCTCCGTAGCGGCGGAGAGACCCAGTACTTC